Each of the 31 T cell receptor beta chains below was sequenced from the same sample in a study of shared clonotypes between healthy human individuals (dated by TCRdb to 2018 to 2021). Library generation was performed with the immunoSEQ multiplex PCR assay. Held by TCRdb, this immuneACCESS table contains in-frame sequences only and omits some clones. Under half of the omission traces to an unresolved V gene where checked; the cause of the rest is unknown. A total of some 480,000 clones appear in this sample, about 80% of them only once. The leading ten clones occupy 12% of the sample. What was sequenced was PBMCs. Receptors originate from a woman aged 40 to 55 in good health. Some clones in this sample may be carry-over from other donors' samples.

The CDR3 reads CASSLSGGNTGELFF. DNA of the CDR3: TGTGCCAGCAGCTTATCAGGGGGGAACACCGGGGAGCTGTTTTTT. The genes are TRBV7-3 and TRBJ2-2, with 7 bases fitting TRBD1. This CDR3 has 15 residues. Germline loops: CDR1 SGHTA, CDR2 FQGTGA. The V and J ends lost 2 bases and 1 base, in that order; junction bases with no gene match: 1.

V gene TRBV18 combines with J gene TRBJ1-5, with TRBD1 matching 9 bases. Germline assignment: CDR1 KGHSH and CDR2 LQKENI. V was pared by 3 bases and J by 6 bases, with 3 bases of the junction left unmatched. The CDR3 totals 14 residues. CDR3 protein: CASSPGTGFQPQHF. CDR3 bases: TGTGCCAGCTCACCCGGGACAGGGTTTCAGCCCCAGCATTTT.

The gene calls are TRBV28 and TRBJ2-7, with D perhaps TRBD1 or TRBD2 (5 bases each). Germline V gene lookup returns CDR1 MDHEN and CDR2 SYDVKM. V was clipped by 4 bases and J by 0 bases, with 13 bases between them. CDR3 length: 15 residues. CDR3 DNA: TGTGCCAGCAGTTCTTACTCAGGGACCTCCTACGAGCAGTACTTC. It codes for CASSSYSGTSYEQYF.

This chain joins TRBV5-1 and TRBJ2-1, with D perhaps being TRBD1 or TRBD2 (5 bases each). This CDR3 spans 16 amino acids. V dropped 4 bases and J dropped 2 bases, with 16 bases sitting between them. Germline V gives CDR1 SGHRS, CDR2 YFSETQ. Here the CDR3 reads CASSTDGTGTYNEQFF. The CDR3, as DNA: TGCGCCAGCAGCACAGATGGGACGGGAACCTACAATGAGCAGTTCTTC.

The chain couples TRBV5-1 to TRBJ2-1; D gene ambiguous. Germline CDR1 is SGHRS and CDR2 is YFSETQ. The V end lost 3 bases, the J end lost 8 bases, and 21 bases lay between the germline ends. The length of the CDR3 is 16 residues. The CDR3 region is CASSSSTEPRRDEQFF. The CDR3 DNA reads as TGCGCCAGCAGCTCTTCGACGGAGCCCCGTCGCGATGAGCAGTTCTTC.

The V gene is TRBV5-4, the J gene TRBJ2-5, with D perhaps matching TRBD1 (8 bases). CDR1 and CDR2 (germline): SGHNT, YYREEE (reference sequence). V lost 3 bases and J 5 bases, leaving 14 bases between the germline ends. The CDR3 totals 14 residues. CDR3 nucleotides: TGTGCCAGCAGCTCAACAGGGGGGGCGGAGACCCAGTACTTC. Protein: CASSSTGGAETQYF.

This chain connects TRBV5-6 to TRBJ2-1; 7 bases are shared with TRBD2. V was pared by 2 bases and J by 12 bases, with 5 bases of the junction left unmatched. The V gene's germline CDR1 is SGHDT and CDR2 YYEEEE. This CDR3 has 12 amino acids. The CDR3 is CASSFLGGSQFF. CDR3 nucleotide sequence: TGTGCCAGCAGCTTCCTCGGGGGGTCGCAGTTCTTC.

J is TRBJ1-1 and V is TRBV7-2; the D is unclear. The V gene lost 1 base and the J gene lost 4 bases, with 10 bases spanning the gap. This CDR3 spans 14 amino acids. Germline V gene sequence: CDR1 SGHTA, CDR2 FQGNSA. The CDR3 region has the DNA TGTGCCAGCAGCTTAGGAAACCGCGGCACTGAAGCTTTCTTT. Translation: CASSLGNRGTEAFF. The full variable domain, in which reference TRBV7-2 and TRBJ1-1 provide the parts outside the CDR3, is GAGVSQSPSNKVTEKGKDVELRCDPISGHTALYWYRQSLGQGLEFLIYFQGNSAPDKSGLPSDRFSAERTGGSVSTLTIQRTQQEDSAVYLCASSLGNRGTEAFFGQGTRLTVV.

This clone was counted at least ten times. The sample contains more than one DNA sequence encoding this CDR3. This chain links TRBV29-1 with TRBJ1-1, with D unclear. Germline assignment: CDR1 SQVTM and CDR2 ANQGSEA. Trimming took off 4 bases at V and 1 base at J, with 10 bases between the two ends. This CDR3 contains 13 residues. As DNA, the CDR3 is TGCAGCGTTGGCGTGGGCGGGAACACTGAAGCTTTCTTT. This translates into CSVGVGGNTEAFF.

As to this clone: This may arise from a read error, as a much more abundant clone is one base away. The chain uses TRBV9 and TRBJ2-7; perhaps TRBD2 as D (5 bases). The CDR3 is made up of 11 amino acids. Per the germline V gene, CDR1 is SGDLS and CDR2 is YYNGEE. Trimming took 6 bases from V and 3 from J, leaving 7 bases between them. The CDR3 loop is CASTDYYEQYF. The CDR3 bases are TGTGCCAGCACCGACTACTACGAGCAGTACTTC.

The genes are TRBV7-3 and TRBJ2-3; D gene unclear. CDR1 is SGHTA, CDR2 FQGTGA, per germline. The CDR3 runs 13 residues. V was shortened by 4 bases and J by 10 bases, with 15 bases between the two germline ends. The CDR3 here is CASSSGWKKAQYF. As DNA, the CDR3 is TGTGCCAGCAGCTCCGGGTGGAAGAAGGCGCAGTATTTT. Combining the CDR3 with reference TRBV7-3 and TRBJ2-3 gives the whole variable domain GAGVSQTPSNKVTEKGKYVELRCDPISGHTALYWYRQSLGQGPEFLIYFQGTGAADDSGLPNDRFFAVRPEGSVSTLKIQRTERGDSAVYLCASSSGWKKAQYFGPGTRLTVL.

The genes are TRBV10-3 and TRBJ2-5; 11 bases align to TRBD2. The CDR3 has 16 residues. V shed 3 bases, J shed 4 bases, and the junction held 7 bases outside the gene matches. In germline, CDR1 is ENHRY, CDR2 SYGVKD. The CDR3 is CAISDSSGRSGETQYF. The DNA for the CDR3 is TGTGCCATCAGTGACTCTAGCGGGAGGTCGGGAGAGACCCAGTACTTC.

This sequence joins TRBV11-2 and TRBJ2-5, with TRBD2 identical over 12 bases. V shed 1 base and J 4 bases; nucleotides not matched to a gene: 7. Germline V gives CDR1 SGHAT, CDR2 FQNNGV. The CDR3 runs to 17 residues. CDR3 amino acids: CASSLGSSGRASETQYF. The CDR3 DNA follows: TGTGCCAGCAGCTTAGGTTCTAGCGGGAGGGCCTCAGAGACCCAGTACTTC. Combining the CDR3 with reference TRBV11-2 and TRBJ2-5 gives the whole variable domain EAGVAQSPRYKIIEKRQSVAFWCNPISGHATLYWYQQILGQGPKLLIQFQNNGVVDDSQLPKDRFSAERLKGVDSTLKIQPAKLEDSAVYLCASSLGSSGRASETQYFGPGTRLLVL.

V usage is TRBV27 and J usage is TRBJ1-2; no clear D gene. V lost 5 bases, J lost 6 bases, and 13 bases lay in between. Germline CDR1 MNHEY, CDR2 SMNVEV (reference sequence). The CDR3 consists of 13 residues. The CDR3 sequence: CASSPNGRHGYTF. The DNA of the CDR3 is TGTGCCAGCAGTCCCAACGGGAGACATGGCTACACCTTC.

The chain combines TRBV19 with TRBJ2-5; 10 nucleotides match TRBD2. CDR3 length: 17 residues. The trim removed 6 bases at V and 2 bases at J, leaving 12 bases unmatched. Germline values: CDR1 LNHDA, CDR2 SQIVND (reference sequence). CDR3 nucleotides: TGTGCCAGTAGCCGCACCTCACTAGCGGGACGTCAAGAGACCCAGTACTTC. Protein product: CASSRTSLAGRQETQYF.

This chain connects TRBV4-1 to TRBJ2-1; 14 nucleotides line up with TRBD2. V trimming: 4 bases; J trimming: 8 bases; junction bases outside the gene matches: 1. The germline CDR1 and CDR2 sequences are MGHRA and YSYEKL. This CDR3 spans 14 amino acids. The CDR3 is CASSPGLAGDEQFF. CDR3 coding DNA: TGCGCCAGCAGCCCGGGACTAGCGGGAGATGAGCAGTTCTTC.

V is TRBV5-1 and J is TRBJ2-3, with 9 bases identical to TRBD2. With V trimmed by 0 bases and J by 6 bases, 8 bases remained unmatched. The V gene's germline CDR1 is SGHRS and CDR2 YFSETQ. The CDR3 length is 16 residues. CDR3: CASSLGLAGKSDTQYF. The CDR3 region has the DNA TGCGCCAGCAGCTTGGGGCTAGCGGGAAAGTCGGATACGCAGTATTTT.

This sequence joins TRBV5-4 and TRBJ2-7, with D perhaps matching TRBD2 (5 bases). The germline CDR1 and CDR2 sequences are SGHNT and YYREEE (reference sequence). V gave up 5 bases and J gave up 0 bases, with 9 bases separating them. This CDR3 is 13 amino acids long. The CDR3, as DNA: TGTGCCAGCAGAACTAGTTCCTCCTACGAGCAGTACTTC. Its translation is CASRTSSSYEQYF.

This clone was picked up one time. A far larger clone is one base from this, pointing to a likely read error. The CDR3 sequence is CATGNTEELFF. CDR3 nucleotide sequence: TGTGCCACAGGGAACACCGAGGAGCTGTTTTTT. The rearrangement joins TRBV30 to TRBJ2-2, with D possibly being TRBD1 (6 bases). Germline V gives CDR1 GTSNPN, CDR2 SVGIG (reference sequence). This CDR3 has 11 amino acids.

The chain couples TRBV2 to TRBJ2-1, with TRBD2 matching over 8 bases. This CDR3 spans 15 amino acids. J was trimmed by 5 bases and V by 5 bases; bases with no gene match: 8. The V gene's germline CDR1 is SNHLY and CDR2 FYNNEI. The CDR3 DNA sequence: TGTGCCAGCAGTTTTCCGGGACTAGGTAACAATGAGCAGTTCTTC. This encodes CASSFPGLGNNEQFF.

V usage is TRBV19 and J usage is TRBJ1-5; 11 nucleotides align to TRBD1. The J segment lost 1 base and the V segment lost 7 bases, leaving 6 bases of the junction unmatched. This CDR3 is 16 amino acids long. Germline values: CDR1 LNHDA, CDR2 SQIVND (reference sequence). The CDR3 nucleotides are TGTGCCAGTACGGGGACAGGGGGAAGGAGCAATCAGCCCCAGCATTTT. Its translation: CASTGTGGRSNQPQHF.

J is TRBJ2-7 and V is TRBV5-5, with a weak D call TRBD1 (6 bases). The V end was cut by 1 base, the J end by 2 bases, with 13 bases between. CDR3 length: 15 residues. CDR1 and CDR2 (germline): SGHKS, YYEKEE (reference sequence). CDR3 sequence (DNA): TGTGCCAGCAGCTTGCAGGGGACCAACCCCTACGAGCAGTACTTC. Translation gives CASSLQGTNPYEQYF.

The CDR3 nucleotides read TGTGCCTGGAGGGGACTAGCGGGCACGAACACCGGGGAGCTGTTTTTT. Translation: CAWRGLAGTNTGELFF. This chain links TRBV30 with TRBJ2-2; the match to TRBD2 covers 12 bases. Trimming took 3 bases from V and 0 from J; bases not matched to a gene: 2. Germline V lookup: CDR1 GTSNPN, CDR2 SVGIG (reference sequence). The CDR3 totals 16 residues.

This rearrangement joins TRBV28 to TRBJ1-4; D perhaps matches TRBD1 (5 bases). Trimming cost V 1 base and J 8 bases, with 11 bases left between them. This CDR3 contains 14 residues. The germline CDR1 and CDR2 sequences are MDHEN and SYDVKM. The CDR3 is CASSLFGGGEKLFF. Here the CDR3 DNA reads TGTGCCAGCAGTTTATTTGGCGGGGGGGAAAAACTGTTTTTT.

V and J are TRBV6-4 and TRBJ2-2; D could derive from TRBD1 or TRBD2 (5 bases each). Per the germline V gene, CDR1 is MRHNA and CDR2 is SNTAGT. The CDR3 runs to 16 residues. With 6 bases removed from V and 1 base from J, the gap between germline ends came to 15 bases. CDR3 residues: CASSAQGGQNTGELFF. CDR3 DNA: TGTGCCAGCAGCGCCCAGGGCGGGCAGAACACCGGGGAGCTGTTTTTT.

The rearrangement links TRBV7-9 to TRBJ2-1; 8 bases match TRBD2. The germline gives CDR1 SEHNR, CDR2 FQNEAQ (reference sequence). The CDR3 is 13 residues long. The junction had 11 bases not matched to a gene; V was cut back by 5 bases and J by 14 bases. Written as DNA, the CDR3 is TGTGCCAGCAGCCCTAGCACCGGGACTAGAAAGTTCTTC. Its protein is CASSPSTGTRKFF.

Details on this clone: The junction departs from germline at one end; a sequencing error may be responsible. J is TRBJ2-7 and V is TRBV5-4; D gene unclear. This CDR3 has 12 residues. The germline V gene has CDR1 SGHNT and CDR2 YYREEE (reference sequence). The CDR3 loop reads CASSSRGYERYF. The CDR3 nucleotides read TGTGCCAGCAGCTCACGAGGATACGAGCGGTACTTC.

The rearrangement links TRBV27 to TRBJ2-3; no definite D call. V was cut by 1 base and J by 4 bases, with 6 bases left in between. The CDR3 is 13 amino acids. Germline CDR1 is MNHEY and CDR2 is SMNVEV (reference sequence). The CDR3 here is CASSLFFPDTQYF. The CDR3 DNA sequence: TGTGCCAGCAGTTTATTTTTCCCAGATACGCAGTATTTT.

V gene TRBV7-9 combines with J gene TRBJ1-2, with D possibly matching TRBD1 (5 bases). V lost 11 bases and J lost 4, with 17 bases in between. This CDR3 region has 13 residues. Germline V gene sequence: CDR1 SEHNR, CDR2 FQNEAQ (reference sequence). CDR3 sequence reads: CAEAPTDLYGYTF. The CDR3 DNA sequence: TGTGCCGAAGCTCCGACAGACCTCTATGGCTACACCTTC. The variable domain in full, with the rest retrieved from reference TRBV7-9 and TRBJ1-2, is DTGVSQNPRHKITKRGQNVTFRCDPISEHNRLYWYRQTLGQGPEFLTYFQNEAQLEKSRLLSDRFSAERPKGSFSTLEIQRTEQGDSAMYLCAEAPTDLYGYTFGSGTRLTVV.

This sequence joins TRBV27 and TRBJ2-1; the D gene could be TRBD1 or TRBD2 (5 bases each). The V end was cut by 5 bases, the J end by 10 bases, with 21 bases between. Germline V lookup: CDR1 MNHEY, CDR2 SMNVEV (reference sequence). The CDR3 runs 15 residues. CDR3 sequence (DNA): TGTGCCAGCAGTCCCGGGACGCCCGTGGTAGGGGAGCAGTTCTTC. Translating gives CASSPGTPVVGEQFF.

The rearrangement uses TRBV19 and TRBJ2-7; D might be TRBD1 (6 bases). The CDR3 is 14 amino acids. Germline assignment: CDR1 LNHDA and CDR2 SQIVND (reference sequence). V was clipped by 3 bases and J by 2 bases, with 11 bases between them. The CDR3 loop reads CASSITRDTYEQYF. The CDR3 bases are TGTGCCAGTAGTATCACGAGGGACACCTACGAGCAGTACTTC.